These 22 T cell receptor beta chains were all obtained from the same sample, sequenced in a study of blood T cell repertoires in COVID-19. TCRdb's table, derived via immunoSEQ multiplex PCR, lists solely in-frame clones and lacks some. The repertoire holds about 220,000 clones, about four fifths seen once, with 1.3% in the top ten. The source material was PBMCs or T cells enriched from blood (not recorded which). The receptors originated from a woman aged 40-49 years with acute COVID-19.

In this sample, this clone turned up once. The gene calls are TRBV2 and TRBJ1-6; a possible D gene is TRBD1 (5 bases). V was cut by 8 bases and J by 4 bases, with 15 bases left in between. This CDR3 comprises 15 residues. Germline lookup yields CDR1 SNHLY and CDR2 FYNNEI. The CDR3 protein is CASSTVDGYNSPLHF. The CDR3 coding sequence is TGTGCCAGCTCGACAGTGGACGGATATAATTCACCCCTCCACTTT.

V is TRBV7-2 and J is TRBJ2-7; TRBD2 aligns across 10 bases. There are 15 residues in the CDR3. The germline CDR1 and CDR2 sequences are SGHTA and FQGNSA. V dropped 4 bases and J dropped 7; count of bases not matched to a gene: 10. The CDR3 here is CASSSDPAGGGEQYF. CDR3 bases: TGTGCCAGCAGCTCGGACCCAGCGGGGGGGGGTGAGCAGTACTTC.

V gene TRBV25-1 combines with J gene TRBJ1-2; 10 positions agree with TRBD1. Germline assignment: CDR1 MGHDK and CDR2 SYGVNS. The CDR3 is 15 amino acids. Losses at the gene ends were 4 bases for V and 3 bases for J; bases not matched to a gene: 5. This CDR3 reads CASSGSDRGYYGYTF. The CDR3 DNA sequence: TGTGCCAGCAGTGGATCGGACAGGGGGTACTATGGCTACACCTTC.

The rearrangement joins TRBV6-5 to TRBJ2-7, with 9 bases matching TRBD1. Looked up from germline, CDR1 is MNHEY and CDR2 is SVGAGI. With 5 bases clipped from V and 7 bases from J, the junction kept 6 bases outside the gene matches. The CDR3 totals 13 residues. This CDR3 reads CASSKTGTGEQYF. In nucleotides, the CDR3 is TGTGCCAGCAGTAAAACCGGGACAGGGGAGCAGTACTTC.

This chain connects TRBV21-1 to TRBJ1-5; the table's D gene call, TRBD1, was not cross checked with the DNA. TRBV21-1 is designated a pseudogene. The CDR3 has 15 amino acids. CDR3 sequence (DNA): TGTGCCAGCCATGCCCAGGACACTACCAATCAGCCCCAGCATTTT. It encodes CASHAQDTTNQPQHF.

This chain joins TRBV11-2 and TRBJ1-6; D gene uncertain. V dropped 1 base and J dropped 11 bases, with 9 bases sitting between them. Germline V gene data show CDR1 as SGHAT and CDR2 as FQNNGV. There are 13 residues in the CDR3. Here the CDR3 reads CASSLATRAPLHF. The CDR3 DNA reads as TGTGCCAGCAGCTTAGCGACGAGGGCACCCCTCCACTTT.

This clone was observed once. The chain links TRBV5-1 to TRBJ1-1, with D perhaps TRBD1 (5 bases). From germline, CDR1 is SGHRS and CDR2 YFSETQ. V lost 6 bases and J lost 4, with 19 bases in between. The CDR3 loop spans 15 amino acids. CDR3 sequence (DNA): TGCGCCAGCACCCCTGGCCAGGGAGGAAGCACTGAAGCTTTCTTT. This encodes CASTPGQGGSTEAFF.

This chain joins TRBV2 and TRBJ2-4, with 7 bases aligning to TRBD1. CDR3 length: 15 amino acids. V trimming: 7 bases; J trimming: 1 base; junction bases outside the gene matches: 7. Germline CDR1 and CDR2: SNHLY and FYNNEI. The CDR3 bases are TGTGCCAGCAAGATCGAGGGGGCTGCCAAAAACATTCAGTACTTC. Its protein product is CASKIEGAAKNIQYF.

The chain combines TRBV19 with TRBJ2-6; no firm D call. V was clipped by 3 bases and J by 4 bases, with 4 bases between them. The CDR3 consists of 13 residues. Germline-derived CDR1 and CDR2 are LNHDA and SQIVND (reference sequence). CDR3 protein: CASSMAGANVLTF. As DNA, the CDR3 is TGTGCCAGTAGTATGGCAGGGGCCAACGTCCTGACTTTC.

The rearrangement joins TRBV18 to TRBJ2-1, with D tentatively TRBD1 (6 bases). The ends were cut back, 3 bases at V and 0 bases at J, with 15 bases in the middle. Germline V CDR1 and CDR2: KGHSH, LQKENI. The CDR3 runs 17 residues. The CDR3 DNA sequence: TGTGCCAGCTCACCGGGCACCTCAGGGGCCTCCTACAATGAGCAGTTCTTC. Translation gives CASSPGTSGASYNEQFF.

The chain joins TRBV11-2 to TRBJ2-7, with 9 bases identical to TRBD1. CDR1 SGHAT and CDR2 FQNNGV come from the germline V gene. Trimming took 5 bases from V and 4 from J; bases not matched to a gene: 3. This CDR3 has 13 residues. CDR3 coding DNA: TGTGCCAGCAGCCCGGACAGGGGATACGAGCAGTACTTC. It is translated as CASSPDRGYEQYF.

The chain uses TRBV9 and TRBJ2-7; 7 bases map to TRBD2. The CDR3 contains 15 residues. Trimming cost V 6 bases and J 0 bases; bases outside gene matches: 9. Germline V gene lookup returns CDR1 SGDLS and CDR2 YYNGEE. The CDR3, as DNA: TGTGCCAGCATTGCCACTAGCGACAGCTCCTACGAGCAGTACTTC. Its translation: CASIATSDSSYEQYF. The variable domain in full, completed from reference TRBV9 and TRBJ2-7, reads DSGVTQTPKHLITATGQRVTLRCSPRSGDLSVYWYQQSLDQGLQFLIQYYNGEERAKGNILERFSAQQFPDLHSELNLSSLELGDSALYFCASIATSDSSYEQYFGPGTRLTVT.

Here the CDR3 DNA reads TGTGCCAGCGCCACTAATGCAGGGGGGAATGAAAAACTGTTTTTT. It yields the protein CASATNAGGNEKLFF. This chain uses TRBV5-4 with TRBJ1-4; TRBD1 aligns across 7 bases. This CDR3 has 15 amino acids. CDR1 and CDR2 from the germline V gene are SGHNT and YYREEE (reference sequence). With 7 bases clipped from V and 5 bases from J, the junction kept 11 bases outside the gene matches.

The J gene is TRBJ2-3, the V gene TRBV4-1; TRBD1 might be the D (6 bases). The germline V gene encodes CDR1 MGHRA and CDR2 YSYEKL. This CDR3 is 16 amino acids long. Trimming pared 1 base from V and 0 bases from J, leaving 11 bases between. The CDR3 here is CASSQARTASTDTQYF. The CDR3 nucleotides are TGCGCCAGCAGCCAAGCACGGACAGCTAGCACAGATACGCAGTATTTT.

The chain couples TRBV19 to TRBJ1-6; perhaps TRBD1 as D (5 bases). Germline assignment: CDR1 LNHDA and CDR2 SQIVND (reference sequence). V lost 7 bases, J lost 0 bases, and 7 bases lay in between. The CDR3 has 14 amino acids. The CDR3 is CASTDSSYNSPLHF. In DNA form, the CDR3 reads TGTGCCAGTACCGACAGCTCCTATAATTCACCCCTCCACTTT.

The chain couples TRBV24-1 to TRBJ2-3, with a tentative D call TRBD2 (6 bases). CDR1 is KGHDR and CDR2 is SFDVKD in the germline V gene. With 3 bases removed from V and 1 base from J, the gap between germline ends came to 13 bases. The CDR3 loop spans 16 amino acids. CDR3 region: CATSDPTSPGTDTQYF. CDR3 bases: TGTGCCACCAGTGATCCAACTAGCCCGGGCACAGATACGCAGTATTTT.

The chain couples TRBV15 to TRBJ2-2, with 11 bases that match TRBD1. Germline-derived CDR1 and CDR2 are LNHNV and YYDKDF (reference sequence). There are 16 residues in the CDR3. V trimming: 0 bases; J trimming: 6 bases; junction bases outside the gene matches: 3. DNA for the CDR3: TGTGCCACCAGCAGAGATCCGGGACAGGGGGCCGGGGAGCTGTTTTTT. This sequence encodes CATSRDPGQGAGELFF.

The chain has TRBV28 and TRBJ1-6, with 8 bases that match TRBD1. V shed 6 bases, J shed 8 bases, and the junction held 9 bases outside the gene matches. The germline V gene encodes CDR1 MDHEN and CDR2 SYDVKM. The CDR3 loop spans 15 amino acids. CDR3: CASSPRTGYHSPLHF. Written as DNA, the CDR3 is TGTGCCAGCAGCCCTAGGACAGGGTATCATTCACCCCTCCACTTT.

The rearrangement uses TRBV4-2 and TRBJ2-2, with 12 bases matching TRBD2. The CDR3 loop spans 16 amino acids. Germline V gene sequence: CDR1 LGHNA, CDR2 YNFKEQ. The junction had 6 bases not matched to a gene; V was cut back by 2 bases and J by 8 bases. CDR3 region: CASSQRTSGEVGELFF. In DNA, the CDR3 is TGTGCCAGCAGCCAACGGACTAGCGGGGAGGTGGGGGAGCTGTTTTTT.

This clone was observed once. This rearrangement joins TRBV19 to TRBJ1-2; no definite D call. CDR3 length: 12 residues. Germline CDR1 is LNHDA and CDR2 is SQIVND (reference sequence). With 1 base removed from V and 8 bases from J, the gap between germline ends came to 8 bases. The CDR3 bases are TGTGCCAGTAGTATAGGAGGTATCGGCTACACCTTC. Translation gives CASSIGGIGYTF.

V usage is TRBV5-1 and J usage is TRBJ2-3; 8 bases line up with TRBD2. Germline V gene data show CDR1 as SGHRS and CDR2 as YFSETQ. The CDR3 runs to 18 residues. J lost 7 bases, V lost 4 bases, and 20 bases had no gene match. The CDR3 DNA is TGCGCCAGCAGCCCTAACGCAGCCGGACTAGCCAAGGGGAATACGCAGTATTTT. Protein sequence: CASSPNAAGLAKGNTQYF.

V is TRBV30 and J is TRBJ1-5, with 7 positions matching TRBD1. Germline V lookup: CDR1 GTSNPN, CDR2 SVGIG (reference sequence). The CDR3 totals 13 residues. V dropped 5 bases and J dropped 2; count of bases not matched to a gene: 3. In DNA form, the CDR3 reads TGTGCCTGGTCTACAGGGGGCAATCAGCCCCAGCATTTT. Its protein product is CAWSTGGNQPQHF. The variable domain in full, with the rest retrieved from reference TRBV30 and TRBJ1-5, is SQTIHQWPATLVQPVGSPLSLECTVEGTSNPNLYWYRQAAGRGLQLLFYSVGIGQISSEVPQNLSASRPQDRQFILSSKKLLLSDSGFYLCAWSTGGNQPQHFGDGTRLSIL.